This TCR beta chain was observed in a study of metastatic and nonmetastatic thyroid tumors (dated by TCRdb to the early 2020s). Study-wide context: The researchers compared repertoires between peripheral blood samples and tumor or nodule tissue samples from patients with malignant or benign thyroid disease.

Broad study findings and their caveats: In both blood and tumor samples, malignant tumors were reported to have significantly higher TCR beta diversity than benign nodules.

There are 13 amino acids in the CDR3, from cysteine to phenylalanine inclusive. Only CDR3 DNA is held: 39 bases, read in frame from base 1. Cut back by 1 base and 5 bases, the V and J ends lie 9 bases apart. From the germline V gene, CDR1 is SGHTA and CDR2 is FQGNSA. Preparation of the library involved PCR. The run used an Illumina HiSeq 4000. The TCR beta-chain CDR3 region of each patient was profiled by high-throughput sequencing. The authors' analysis ran thus. The researchers built a classifier to tell apart papillary thyroid cancer patients with distant metastasis, based on CDR3 differences among clinicopathological groups. Repertoire diversity was assessed with the Shannon index, and tumor-blood repertoire similarity with the Morisita-Horn index. The raw public reads went through TCRdb reprocessing: fastp at Q25, MiXCR clone calling, in-frame beta chains kept. Here the V and J calls rest on TCRdb's processing, not on the authors' analysis. The sample contains 20,000 to 25,000 clones, 35% to 45% of them found a single time. 22% of the sample goes to the ten largest clones.

Turning to this clone: Its antigen is unknown. Within one base of it there is no much larger clone, and no base qualities were kept.

No treatment had been received by any patient before thyroid surgery. The study retrospectively analysed patient clinical samples collected from about 2012 to 2019 using T-cell receptor beta sequencing. This clonotype was sampled from a male donor with papillary thyroid cancer or a benign thyroid nodule (not recorded which). Some clones in this sample may be carry-over from other donors' samples. The receptor chain draws on TRBV7-2 and TRBJ2-7; TRBD2 is possibly the D segment (6 matching bases). The sequenced material came from blood. CDR3 region: CASSLDRRDEQYF. The DNA reads TGTGCCAGCAGCTTAGACCGGAGGGACGAGCAGTACTTC.